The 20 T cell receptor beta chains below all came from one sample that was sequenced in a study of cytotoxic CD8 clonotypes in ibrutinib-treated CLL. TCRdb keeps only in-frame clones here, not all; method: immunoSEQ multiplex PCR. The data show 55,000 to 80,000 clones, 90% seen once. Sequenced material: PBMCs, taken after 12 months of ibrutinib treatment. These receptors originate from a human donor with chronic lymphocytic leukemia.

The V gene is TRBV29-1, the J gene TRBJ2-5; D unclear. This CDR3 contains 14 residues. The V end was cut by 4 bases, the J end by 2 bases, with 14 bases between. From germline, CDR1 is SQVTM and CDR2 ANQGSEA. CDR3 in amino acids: CSVVRPVPQETQYF. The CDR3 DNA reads TGCAGCGTTGTCAGACCCGTTCCTCAAGAGACCCAGTACTTC.

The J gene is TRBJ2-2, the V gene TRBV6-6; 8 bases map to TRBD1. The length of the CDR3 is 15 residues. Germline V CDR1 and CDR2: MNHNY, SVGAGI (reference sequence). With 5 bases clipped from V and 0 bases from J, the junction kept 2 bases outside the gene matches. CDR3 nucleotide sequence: TGTGCCAGCAGTCCGACAGGGGCGAACACCGGGGAGCTGTTTTTT. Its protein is CASSPTGANTGELFF.

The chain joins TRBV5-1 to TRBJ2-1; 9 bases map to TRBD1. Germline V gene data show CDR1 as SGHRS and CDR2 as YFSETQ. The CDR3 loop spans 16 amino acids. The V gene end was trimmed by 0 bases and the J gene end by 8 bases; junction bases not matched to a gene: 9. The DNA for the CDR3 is TGCGCCAGCAGCTTGGGGGTGGGGACAGGGTTGGATGAGCAGTTCTTC. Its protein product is CASSLGVGTGLDEQFF.

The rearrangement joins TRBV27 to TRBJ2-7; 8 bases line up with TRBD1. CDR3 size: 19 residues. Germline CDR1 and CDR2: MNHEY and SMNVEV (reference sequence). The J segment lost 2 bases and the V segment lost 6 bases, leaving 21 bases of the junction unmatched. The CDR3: CASSLLPDRTGGVTYEQYF. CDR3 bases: TGTGCCAGCAGCCTCCTCCCTGACCGAACAGGGGGAGTAACCTACGAGCAGTACTTC.

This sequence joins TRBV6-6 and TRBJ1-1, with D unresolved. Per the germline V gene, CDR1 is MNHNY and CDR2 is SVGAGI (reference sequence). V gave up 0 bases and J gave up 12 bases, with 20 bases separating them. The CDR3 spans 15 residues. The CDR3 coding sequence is TGTGCCAGCAGTTACTCGATGGCAGGATCAGCGGGAACTTTCTTT. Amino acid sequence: CASSYSMAGSAGTFF.

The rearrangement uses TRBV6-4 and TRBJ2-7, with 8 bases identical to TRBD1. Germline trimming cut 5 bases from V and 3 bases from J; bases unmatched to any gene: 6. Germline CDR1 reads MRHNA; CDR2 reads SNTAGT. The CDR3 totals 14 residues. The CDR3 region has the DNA TGTGCCAGCAGTCCCGGGACAGGAGTCTACGAGCAGTACTTC. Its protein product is CASSPGTGVYEQYF.

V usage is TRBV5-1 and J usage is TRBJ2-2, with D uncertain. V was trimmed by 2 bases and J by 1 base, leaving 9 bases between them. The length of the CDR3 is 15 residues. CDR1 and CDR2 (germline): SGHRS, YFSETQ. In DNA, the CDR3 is TGCGCCAGCAGCTTCCAGACGGGGAACACCGGGGAGCTGTTTTTT. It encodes CASSFQTGNTGELFF.

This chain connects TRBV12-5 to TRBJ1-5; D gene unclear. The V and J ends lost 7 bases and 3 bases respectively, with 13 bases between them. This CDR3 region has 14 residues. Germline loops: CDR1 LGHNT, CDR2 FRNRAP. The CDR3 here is CASETRRNNQPQHF. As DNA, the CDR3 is TGTGCTAGTGAGACCCGACGGAACAATCAGCCCCAGCATTTT.

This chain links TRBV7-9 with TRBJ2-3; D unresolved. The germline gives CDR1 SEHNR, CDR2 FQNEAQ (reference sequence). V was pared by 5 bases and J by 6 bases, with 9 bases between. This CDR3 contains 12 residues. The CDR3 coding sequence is TGTGCCAGCAGCCCCCTTCGGGATACGCAGTATTTT. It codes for CASSPLRDTQYF.

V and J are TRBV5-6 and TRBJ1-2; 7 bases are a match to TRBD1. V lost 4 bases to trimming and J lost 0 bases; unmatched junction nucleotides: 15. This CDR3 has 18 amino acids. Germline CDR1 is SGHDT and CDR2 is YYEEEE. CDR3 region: CASSPRGQEEGTNYGYTF. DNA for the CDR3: TGTGCCAGCAGCCCGCGTGGACAGGAGGAGGGAACTAACTATGGCTACACCTTC.

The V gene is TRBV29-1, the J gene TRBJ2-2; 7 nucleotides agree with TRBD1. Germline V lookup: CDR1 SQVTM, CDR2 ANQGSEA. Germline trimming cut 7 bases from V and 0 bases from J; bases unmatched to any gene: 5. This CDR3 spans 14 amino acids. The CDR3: CSAGQPTNTGELFF. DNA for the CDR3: TGCAGCGCGGGACAGCCTACGAACACCGGGGAGCTGTTTTTT.

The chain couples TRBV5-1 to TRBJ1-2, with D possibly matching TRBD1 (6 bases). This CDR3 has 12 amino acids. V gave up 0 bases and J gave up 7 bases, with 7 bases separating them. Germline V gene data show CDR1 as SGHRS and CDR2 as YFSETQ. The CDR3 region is CASSLDRAGYTF. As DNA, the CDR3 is TGCGCCAGCAGCTTGGACAGGGCTGGCTACACCTTC. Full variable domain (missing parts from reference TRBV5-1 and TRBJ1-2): KAGVTQTPRYLIKTRGQQVTLSCSPISGHRSVSWYQQTPGQGLQFLFEYFSETQRNKGNFPGRFSGRQFSNSRSEMNVSTLELGDSALYLCASSLDRAGYTFGSGTRLTVV.

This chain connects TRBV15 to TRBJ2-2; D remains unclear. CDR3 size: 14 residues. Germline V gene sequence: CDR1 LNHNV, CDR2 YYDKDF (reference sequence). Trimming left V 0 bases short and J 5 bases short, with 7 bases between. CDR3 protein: CATSRDKVTGELFF. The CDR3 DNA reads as TGTGCCACCAGCAGAGATAAGGTGACCGGGGAGCTGTTTTTT.

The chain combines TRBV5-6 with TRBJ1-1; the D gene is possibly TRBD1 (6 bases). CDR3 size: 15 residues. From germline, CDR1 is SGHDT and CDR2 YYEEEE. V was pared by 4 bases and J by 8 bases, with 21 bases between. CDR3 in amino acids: CASSLDGQGSREAFF. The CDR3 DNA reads TGTGCCAGCAGCCTGGATGGTCAGGGGAGTAGAGAAGCTTTCTTT.

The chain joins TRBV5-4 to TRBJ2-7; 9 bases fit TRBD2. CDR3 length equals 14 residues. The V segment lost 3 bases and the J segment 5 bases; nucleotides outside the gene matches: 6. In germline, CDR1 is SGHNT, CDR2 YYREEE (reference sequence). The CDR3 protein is CASSSREGHHEQYF. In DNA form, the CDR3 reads TGTGCCAGCAGCTCGCGGGAGGGCCACCACGAGCAGTACTTC.

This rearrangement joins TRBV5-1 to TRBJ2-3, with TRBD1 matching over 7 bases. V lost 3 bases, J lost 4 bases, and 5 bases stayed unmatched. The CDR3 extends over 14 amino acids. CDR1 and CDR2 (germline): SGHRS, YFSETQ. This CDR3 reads CASSSRQGSDTQYF. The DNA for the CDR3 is TGCGCCAGCAGCTCCAGACAGGGCTCAGATACGCAGTATTTT.

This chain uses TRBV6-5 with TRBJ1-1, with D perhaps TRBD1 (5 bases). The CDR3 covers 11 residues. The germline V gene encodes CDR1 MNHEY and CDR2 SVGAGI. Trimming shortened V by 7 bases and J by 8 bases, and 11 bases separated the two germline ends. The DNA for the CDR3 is TGTGCCAGCACGGGCAGGGCAGAAGCTTTCTTT. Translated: CASTGRAEAFF.

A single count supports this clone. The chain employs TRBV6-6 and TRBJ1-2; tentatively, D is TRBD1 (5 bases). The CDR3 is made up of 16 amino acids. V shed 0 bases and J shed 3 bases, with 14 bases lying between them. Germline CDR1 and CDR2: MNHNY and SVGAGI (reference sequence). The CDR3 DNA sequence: TGTGCCAGCAGTTACTCGACTCGCAGGGACGACTATGGCTACACCTTC. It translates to CASSYSTRRDDYGYTF.

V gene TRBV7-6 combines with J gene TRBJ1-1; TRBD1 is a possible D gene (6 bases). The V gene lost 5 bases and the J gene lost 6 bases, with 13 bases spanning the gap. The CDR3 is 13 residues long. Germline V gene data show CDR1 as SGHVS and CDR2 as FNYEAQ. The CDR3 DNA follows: TGTGCCAGCAGCCCTAGGGGGGCTTCTGAAGCTTTCTTT. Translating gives CASSPRGASEAFF.

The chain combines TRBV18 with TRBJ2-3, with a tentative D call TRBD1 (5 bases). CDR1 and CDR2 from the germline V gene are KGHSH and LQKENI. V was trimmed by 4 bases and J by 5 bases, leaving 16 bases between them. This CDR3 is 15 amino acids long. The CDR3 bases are TGTGCCAGCTCACAGGATACCAGGGTCAAAGATACGCAGTATTTT. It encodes CASSQDTRVKDTQYF.